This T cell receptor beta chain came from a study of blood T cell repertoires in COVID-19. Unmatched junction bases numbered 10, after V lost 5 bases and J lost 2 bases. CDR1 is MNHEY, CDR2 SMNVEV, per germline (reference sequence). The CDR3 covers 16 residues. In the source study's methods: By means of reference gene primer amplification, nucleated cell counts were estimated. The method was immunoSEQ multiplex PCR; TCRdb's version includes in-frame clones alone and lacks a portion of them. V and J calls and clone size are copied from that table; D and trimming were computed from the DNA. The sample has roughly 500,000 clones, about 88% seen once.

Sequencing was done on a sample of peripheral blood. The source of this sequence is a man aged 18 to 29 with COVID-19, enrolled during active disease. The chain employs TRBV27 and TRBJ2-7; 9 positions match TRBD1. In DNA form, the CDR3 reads TGTGCCAGCAGTAAAACCCCGGGACAGGGAACCTACGAGCAGTACTTC. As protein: CASSKTPGQGTYEQYF.